The 17 T cell receptor beta chains in this list originate from one sample, sequenced in a study of lymphopenia after photon versus proton radiotherapy (dated by TCRdb to about 2019). Library method: the immunoSEQ multiplex PCR assay. The table was pulled from immuneACCESS by TCRdb, which kept in-frame rearrangements only. Such tables lose some clones; where checked, under half of the loss comes from unresolved V genes, and the rest has no known cause. A total of about 55,000 clones appear in this sample, around 84% of them only once. The ten largest clones represent roughly 2% of the sample. The sample here was peripheral blood, taken from a patient treated with proton-based radiotherapy. Receptors were obtained from a man in his fifties or sixties with pancreatic cancer.

The chain uses TRBV6-1 and TRBJ1-4; D is possibly TRBD1 (6 bases). The V gene lost 4 bases and the J gene lost 4 bases, with 16 bases spanning the gap. This CDR3 spans 16 amino acids. The germline CDR1 and CDR2 sequences are MNHNS and SASEGT. DNA of the CDR3: TGTGCCAGCAGTGTCGGGGGCTCCCGGGGTAATGAAAAACTGTTTTTT. Amino acids: CASSVGGSRGNEKLFF.

This rearrangement joins TRBV27 to TRBJ2-5, with D maybe TRBD2 (5 bases). The DNA end is more similar to TRBJ2-7, so the J call may be wrong. CDR3 size: 15 residues. Per the germline V gene, CDR1 is MNHEY and CDR2 is SMNVEV (reference sequence). The CDR3 is CASSLYRGMAYEQYF. CDR3 DNA sequence: TGTGCCAGCAGTTTATACCGGGGAATGGCATACGAGCAGTACTTC.

The rearrangement joins TRBV6-1 to TRBJ2-7; no firm D call. The V gene lost 1 base and the J gene lost 6 bases, with 13 bases spanning the gap. Germline V CDR1 and CDR2: MNHNS, SASEGT. The CDR3 sequence is 14 residues long. The CDR3 here is CASSEDPVISEQYF. The CDR3 DNA reads TGTGCCAGCAGTGAAGATCCGGTTATTAGCGAGCAGTACTTC.

This clone occurred a few times. This rearrangement joins TRBV27 to TRBJ2-1; a possible D gene is TRBD2 (5 bases). With 3 bases removed from V and 6 bases from J, the gap between germline ends came to 9 bases. Germline V gene data show CDR1 as MNHEY and CDR2 as SMNVEV (reference sequence). The CDR3 is 13 amino acids. The CDR3 DNA reads TGTGCCAGCAGTTTCTTAACTAGCAATGAGCAGTTCTTC. Protein sequence: CASSFLTSNEQFF.

The chain recombines TRBV6-6 with TRBJ2-5, with TRBD1 as a possible D gene (5 bases). The CDR3 contains 14 residues. Germline lookup yields CDR1 MNHNY and CDR2 SVGAGI (reference sequence). V dropped 2 bases and J dropped 3 bases, with 10 bases sitting between them. The CDR3 is CASSYGSGKETQYF. The CDR3 nucleotides read TGTGCCAGCAGTTACGGTTCAGGGAAAGAGACCCAGTACTTC.

This chain links TRBV15 with TRBJ1-1; TRBD1 agrees at 7 bases. V lost 5 bases, J lost 10 bases, and 16 bases stayed unmatched. The CDR3 spans 15 residues. CDR1 and CDR2 from the germline V gene are LNHNV and YYDKDF (reference sequence). The CDR3: CATSGKRQGLLVAFF. CDR3 coding DNA: TGTGCCACCAGCGGGAAAAGACAGGGTCTGCTTGTAGCTTTCTTT.

The V and J genes are TRBV5-1 and TRBJ2-3; TRBD1 aligns across 8 bases. This CDR3 is built from 15 residues. Germline V gene lookup returns CDR1 SGHRS and CDR2 YFSETQ. Losses at the gene ends were 4 bases for V and 0 bases for J; bases not matched to a gene: 4. The CDR3 protein is CASSIRGHSTDTQYF. The DNA for the CDR3 is TGCGCCAGCAGCATCAGGGGGCATAGCACAGATACGCAGTATTTT.

This clone was detected once. V is TRBV6-1 and J is TRBJ2-7; no firm D call. The CDR3 contains 11 residues. V gave up 6 bases and J gave up 6 bases, with 9 bases separating them. Looked up from germline, CDR1 is MNHNS and CDR2 is SASEGT. The CDR3 reads CASRAAGEQYF. In nucleotides, the CDR3 is TGTGCCAGCAGGGCGGCTGGCGAGCAGTACTTC.

The rearrangement links TRBV14 to TRBJ2-2, with a possible D match to TRBD2 (5 bases). The V end was cut by 1 base, the J end by 2 bases, with 14 bases between. Germline V CDR1 and CDR2: SGHDN, FVKESK. The CDR3 length is 17 residues. CDR3 region: CASSQAISGLNTGELFF. CDR3 coding DNA: TGTGCCAGCAGCCAAGCGATCAGCGGCTTAAACACCGGGGAGCTGTTTTTT. Full variable domain (remainder filled in from reference TRBV14 and TRBJ2-2): EAGVTQFPSHSVIEKGQTVTLRCDPISGHDNLYWYRRVMGKEIKFLLHFVKESKQDESGMPNNRFLAERTGGTYSTLKVQPAELEDSGVYFCASSQAISGLNTGELFFGEGSRLTVL.

The V call is TRBV18, the J call TRBJ1-4; D ambiguous. Germline V CDR1 and CDR2: KGHSH, LQKENI. V was clipped by 0 bases and J by 0 bases, with 14 bases between them. The CDR3 loop spans 18 amino acids. The CDR3 protein is CASSPPHAGDATNEKLFF. CDR3 coding DNA: TGTGCCAGCTCACCACCGCATGCCGGAGATGCAACTAATGAAAAACTGTTTTTT.

The chain joins TRBV5-1 to TRBJ2-5; D perhaps matches TRBD1 (5 bases). Germline CDR1 and CDR2: SGHRS and YFSETQ. This CDR3 has 14 amino acids. The ends were cut back, 2 bases at V and 2 bases at J, with 10 bases in the middle. Written as DNA, the CDR3 is TGCGCCAGCAGCTTTTTAGCAGGGCAAGAGACCCAGTACTTC. Translating it yields CASSFLAGQETQYF.

This rearrangement joins TRBV28 to TRBJ1-2, with D uncertain. The CDR3 is 14 amino acids. Germline V gene lookup returns CDR1 MDHEN and CDR2 SYDVKM. V was shortened by 6 bases and J by 0 bases, with 11 bases between the two germline ends. The CDR3 protein is CASRRTIPNYGYTF. The CDR3 DNA reads as TGTGCCAGCAGACGCACCATACCTAACTATGGCTACACCTTC.

The V gene is TRBV5-1, the J gene TRBJ2-3; 7 bases line up with TRBD1. The CDR3 has 15 amino acids. The germline V gene encodes CDR1 SGHRS and CDR2 YFSETQ. V shed 0 bases and J 4 bases; nucleotides not matched to a gene: 5. CDR3 nucleotides: TGCGCCAGCAGCTTGGGAGACAGGGTCGCAGATACGCAGTATTTT. It codes for CASSLGDRVADTQYF.

The J gene is TRBJ2-1, the V gene TRBV28; a possible D gene is TRBD1 (6 bases). CDR1 is MDHEN, CDR2 SYDVKM, per germline. CDR3 length: 15 residues. V was trimmed by 6 bases and J by 2 bases, leaving 14 bases between them. The CDR3 nucleotides are TGTGCCAGCAGATCCGACAGGTTCGCCTACAATGAGCAGTTCTTC. Translating it yields CASRSDRFAYNEQFF.

The V call is TRBV18, the J call TRBJ2-7; no clear D. The CDR3 is made up of 14 amino acids. Germline-derived CDR1 and CDR2 are KGHSH and LQKENI. V lost 0 bases, J lost 0 bases, and 6 bases lay in between. The CDR3 is CASSPPGPSYEQYF. The CDR3, as DNA: TGTGCCAGCTCACCACCGGGTCCCTCCTACGAGCAGTACTTC. Full variable domain (missing parts from reference TRBV18 and TRBJ2-7): NAGVMQNPRHLVRRRGQEARLRCSPMKGHSHVYWYRQLPEEGLKFMVYLQKENIIDESGMPKERFSAEFPKEGPSILRIQQVVRGDSAAYFCASSPPGPSYEQYFGPGTRLTVT.

The chain carries TRBV11-3 and TRBJ2-2; 16 bases are a match to TRBD2. The CDR3 covers 19 residues. Looked up from germline, CDR1 is SGHNT and CDR2 is YENEEA. The ends lost 2 bases at V and 4 bases at J; junction bases unmatched: 7. The CDR3 region is CASSLLGLAGGTTTGELFF. In DNA, the CDR3 is TGTGCCAGCAGCTTACTGGGACTAGCGGGAGGGACGACCACCGGGGAGCTGTTTTTT. The whole variable domain, filled in from reference TRBV11-3 and TRBJ2-2, reads EAGVVQSPRYKIIEKKQPVAFWCNPISGHNTLYWYLQNLGQGPELLIRYENEEAVDDSQLPKDRFSAERLKGVDSTLKIQPAELGDSAVYLCASSLLGLAGGTTTGELFFGEGSRLTVL.

DNA of the CDR3: TGTGCCAGTAGTATTGGGACAGGGAAGGAAAAACTGTTTTTT. The encoded protein is CASSIGTGKEKLFF. This chain joins TRBV19 and TRBJ1-4, with 9 bases that match TRBD1. The CDR3 length is 14 residues. Per the germline V gene, CDR1 is LNHDA and CDR2 is SQIVND (reference sequence). The junction had 4 bases not matched to a gene; V was cut back by 3 bases and J by 8 bases.